This is a list of T cell receptor beta chains from one sample in a study of CD8+ T cells in alopecia areata. TCRdb keeps only in-frame clones here, not all; method: immunoSEQ multiplex PCR. Of 95,000 to 100,000 clones in the sample, 60% to 75% were seen once. The sequences come from CD8+ T cells sorted from blood, collected at week 4, from a patient treated with tofacitinib. These receptors were collected from a human donor with alopecia areata. CDR3s include the opening cysteine and the closing phenylalanine or tryptophan. A D gene is named only where the DNA matches it firmly. Size tells how often a clone was seen (once, few, many) or the class of an expanded clone, and some rows leave it out.

size,J,D,V,DNA,CDR3
.,TRBJ2-1,.,TRBV25-1,TGTGCCAGCTCCGACTATGCGCTAGGTGAGCAGTTCTTC,CASSDYALGEQFF
few,TRBJ2-2,.,TRBV4-3,TGCGCCAGCAGCTGGGGGAGGCAGCTTGGCACCGGGGAGCTGTTTTTT,CASSWGRQLGTGELFF
few,TRBJ1-2,.,TRBV29-1,TGCAGCGTTGAGAAGGGCAACACCTTC,CSVEKGNTF
.,TRBJ2-1,TRBD2,TRBV30,TGTGCCTGGAGTGTACCTGGCAAGCGGGGTGAGCAGTTCTTC,CAWSVPGKRGEQFF
.,TRBJ1-2,.,TRBV5-6,TGTGCCAGCAGCTTGTTCAGGGGCGGAAACTATGGCTACACCTTC,CASSLFRGGNYGYTF
.,TRBJ2-7,.,TRBV19,TGTGCCAGTAGTGTTAGCGGCTCCTACGAGCAGTACTTC,CASSVSGSYEQYF
.,TRBJ1-4,.,TRBV27,TGTGCCAGCAGTTTATCCGACAGGCTGAAAGAAAAACTGTTTTTT,CASSLSDRLKEKLFF
once,TRBJ2-2,TRBD2,TRBV27,TGTGCCAGCAGAACGGGGGGGCCGGTCACCGGGGAGCTGTTTTTT,CASRTGGPVTGELFF
.,TRBJ1-1,.,TRBV4-1,TGCGCCAGCAGCCAAGGGAAGAGTGGTATCACTGAAGCTTTCTTT,CASSQGKSGITEAFF
.,TRBJ2-2,.,TRBV30,TGTGCCGGGGAGAGCACCGGGGAGCTGTTTTTT,CAGESTGELFF
.,TRBJ2-3,TRBD2,TRBV29-1,TGCAGCGTGACCGGGACTAGCGGCCACTCTAGCACAGATACGCAGTATTTT,CSVTGTSGHSSTDTQYF
.,TRBJ1-6,TRBD1,TRBV25-1,TGTGCCAGCGACAGGGGAATTAATTCACCCCTCCACTTT,CASDRGINSPLHF
few,TRBJ2-1,TRBD2,TRBV4-1,TGCGCCAGCAGCCAAGACCCCACTACTAGCGGGGACTACAATGAGCAGTTCTTC,CASSQDPTTSGDYNEQFF
few,TRBJ2-1,TRBD2,TRBV27,TGTGCCAGCAGTTTAGACAGGACTAGCGGAATGATCTCCTACAATGAGCAGTTCTTC,CASSLDRTSGMISYNEQFF
few,TRBJ1-1,.,TRBV29-1,TGCAGCCGTTGGGGCACTGAAGCTTTCTTT,CSRWGTEAFF
.,TRBJ2-5,.,TRBV6-5,TGTGCCAGCAGTCCCCCGGACCCCCAAGAGACCCAGTACTTC,CASSPPDPQETQYF
.,TRBJ1-1,.,TRBV4-1,TGCGCCAGCAGCATAAAAGACACGAACACTGAAGCTTTCTTT,CASSIKDTNTEAFF